This record covers a single T cell receptor beta chain. This receptor's antigen is unknown. Qualities for individual bases were not recorded, and no much larger clone is one base off. Participants in the prospective study were enrolled through a virtual design, were aged about 18 to 100 years, and lived in 24 United States geographic areas. Cohort assignment in the prospective study relied on participant-reported clinical history from a screening survey and a study questionnaire. Recovered participants in ImmuneRACE Cohort 3 were defined as having two consecutive negative NP/OP PCR tests, clearance from a healthcare professional, or resolution of symptoms. Each participant in the prospective study had whole blood, serum and a nasopharyngeal or oropharyngeal swab collected by mobile phlebotomists. Participants in the prospective study had the option to provide additional blood draws and questionnaires over a roughly 2-month period. Blood samples from the prospective study were shipped frozen or at room temperature prior to DNA extraction.

This sample stems from a study of blood T cell repertoires in COVID-19 (TCRdb year 2020). Some background on the complete study: Samples covering the acute and convalescent phases of COVID-19 were provided by collaborators in the United States, Italy and Spain. The prospective study material was composed of cDNA or gDNA derived from T cells, B-cell-depleted T cells, or PBMCs. Subjects who had been exposed to COVID-19, were actively infected with it, or had recovered from it provided the deeply sampled blood TCRbeta repertoires that made up the dataset. The repertoires were released in a freely available public database meant as a resource for research on the immune response to SARS-CoV-2. The samples were drawn from the first 160 participants of the ongoing ImmuneRACE study and from over 950 subjects provided by 6 global collaborators. Nearly every sample came with metadata listing a de-identified subject ID, COVID-19 status, age in years and sex. Where available, HLA class I and class II types were taken from metadata supplied by the sample provider and were not determined by assay-based typing. Results the study describes overall, beyond this receptor: The amount of clinical and demographic metadata varied by source and participant and was provided uncurated.

Cut back by 8 bases and 5 bases, the V and J ends lie 15 bases apart. CDR1 is given as MNHEY and CDR2 as SVGAGI, both from the germline V gene. CDR3 length: 13 amino acids, cysteine to phenylalanine. The kept DNA is CDR3 alone, 39 bases in frame from the first base. The immunoSEQ Assay, a bias-controlled multiplex PCR, was used to amplify TCRbeta CDR3 regions from genomic DNA. Regarding the original processing steps: The number of nucleated cells in each sample was estimated by amplification of reference gene primers within the assay. To quantify the absolute abundance of each unique TCRbeta CDR3 rearrangement, sequence reads were collapsed and filtered. Productive Simpson clonality was computed per sample as the square root of Simpson's diversity index over productive rearrangements. In TCRdb, the immuneACCESS table is reduced to in-frame sequences with V and J assigned. These tables do not hold every clone; where another copy was compared, an unresolved V gene accounts for under half, and the others remain unexplained. Clone size and V and J calls were adopted from that table, with D and trimming inferred from the DNA. Within this sample are hundreds of thousands of clones, with under 90% of them counted one time only. Around 4.6% of the sample comes from the top ten.

This TCR derives from a man aged 25 to 40 who had recovered from COVID-19. Recombination linked TRBV6-5 to TRBJ1-2; perhaps TRBD1 is the D gene, with 5 bases matching. The sample taken for sequencing was PBMCs or T cells enriched from blood (not recorded which). The nucleotide sequence is TGTGCCAGCTGCCAGGGCTACGGGTATGGCTACACCTTC. It translates as CASCQGYGYGYTF.